This TCR beta chain was recovered during a study of CD8 T cells in ankylosing spondylitis. Study-level findings and limits: Some of these motif variants have turned up before, in reports on reactive arthritis synovial fluid and blood. Disease-linked clones bore a CD8+ phenotype, appearing relatively rarely in peripheral blood.

Germline loops: CDR1 MDHEN, CDR2 SYDVKM. V lost 2 bases, J lost 4 bases, and 6 bases lay in between. The CDR3 covers 12 residues. This clonotype was counted a few times. Its target is not known. Using quantitative 5'-RACE with molecular barcodes, the authors made TCR beta libraries. TCRdb analysed the 5' RACE reads with MiXCR anew, one entry per CDR3 protein. The repertoire holds 350,000 to 450,000 distinct CDR3 sequences, about 20% seen once, with about 12% in the top ten. The V call is TRBV28, the J call TRBJ2-7; unclear D gene. This receptor was obtained from a male donor with ankylosing spondylitis or in good health (not recorded which). The sequenced sample consisted of blood, either unsorted or a sorted T cell fraction (not recorded which). CDR3 sequence: CASSLMPYEQYF. CDR3 DNA: TGTGCCAGCAGTTTAATGCCTTACGAGCAGTACTTC.